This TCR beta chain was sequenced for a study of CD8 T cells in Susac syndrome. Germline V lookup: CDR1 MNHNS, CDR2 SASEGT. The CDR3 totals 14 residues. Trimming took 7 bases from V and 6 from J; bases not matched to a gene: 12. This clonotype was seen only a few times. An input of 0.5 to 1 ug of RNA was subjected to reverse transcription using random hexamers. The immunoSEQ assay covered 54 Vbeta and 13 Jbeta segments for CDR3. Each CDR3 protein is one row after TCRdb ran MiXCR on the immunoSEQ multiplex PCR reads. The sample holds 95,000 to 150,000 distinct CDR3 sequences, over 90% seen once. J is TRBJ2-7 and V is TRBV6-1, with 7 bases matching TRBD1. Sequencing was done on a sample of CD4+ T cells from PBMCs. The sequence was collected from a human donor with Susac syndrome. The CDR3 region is CASTLGTVGGEQYF. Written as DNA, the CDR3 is TGTGCCAGCACCCTCGGGACAGTGGGCGGCGAGCAGTACTTC.